This is a list of T cell receptor beta chains from one sample in a study of CD8 T cells in ankylosing spondylitis. TCRdb called the 5' RACE reads again in MiXCR, with one record for every CDR3 protein. The table records fewer than 550,000 distinct CDR3 sequences, roughly 5% of them present only once. Sequenced input: blood, either unsorted or a sorted T cell fraction (not recorded which). These receptors originate from a male donor with ankylosing spondylitis. CDR3s include the opening cysteine and the closing phenylalanine or tryptophan. Each record gives: V gene, D gene, J gene, clone size, CDR3 DNA, CDR3 protein. The D gene is left open where the match is weak. Clone size is shown for a subset of rows, as once, few, many or a class of expanded clone.

TRBV5-1	TRBD2	TRBJ2-7	many	TGCGCCAGCAGCTTCACGGGAGGGCCAAGCGAGCAGTACTTC	CASSFTGGPSEQYF
TRBV20-1	TRBD1	TRBJ1-1	many	TGCAGTGCCCCGTCCGGGACAGGGGTCACTGAAGCTTTCTTT	CSAPSGTGVTEAFF
TRBV20-1	TRBD1	TRBJ1-5	few	TGCAGTGCGTCCGGGACAGCTTTTGCGCCCCAGCATTTT	CSASGTAFAPQHF
TRBV5-6	TRBD1	TRBJ2-3	many	TGTGCCAGCATCAGGGGGCTAATGGTAACAGATACGCAGTATTTT	CASIRGLMVTDTQYF
TRBV7-9	NA	TRBJ2-2	many	TGTGCCAGCAGTAAGGACACCGGGGAGCTGTTTTTT	CASSKDTGELFF
TRBV4-3	NA	TRBJ1-6	many	TGCGCCAGCAGCCAAGTCGGGGAGGCACCCCTCCACTTT	CASSQVGEAPLHF
TRBV6-6	NA	TRBJ1-5	many	TGTGCCAGCCTACAGGGAAGGGATCAGCCCCAGCATTTT	CASLQGRDQPQHF
TRBV7-9	NA	TRBJ2-3	many	TGTGCCAGCAGCTTAGTAGGTGGGAGAGATACGCAGTATTTT	CASSLVGGRDTQYF
TRBV20-1	NA	TRBJ2-3	many	TGCAGTGCTAGTAGCACAGATACGCAGTATTTT	CSASSTDTQYF
TRBV9	NA	TRBJ1-6	many	TGTGCCAGCAGCGCCAGGGCAGGATTAAATTCACCCCTCCACTTT	CASSARAGLNSPLHF
TRBV7-2	NA	TRBJ1-2	NA	TGTGCCAGCAGCTACTCGGGAGACCGACGTGTGGGCTACACCTTC	CASSYSGDRRVGYTF
TRBV12-3/TRBV12-4	TRBD1	TRBJ1-2	many	TGTGCCAGCAGTTCCGGGGACAGGTATGGCTACACCTTC	CASSSGDRYGYTF
TRBV11-2	NA	TRBJ2-7	few	TGTGCCAGCAGCTTACCCCTTGGTAGGGGACTGGCCTACGAGCAGTACTTC	CASSLPLGRGLAYEQYF
TRBV7-9	NA	TRBJ1-2	many	TGTGCCAGCAGCTTCCCGGACGGAAACTATGGCTACACCTTC	CASSFPDGNYGYTF
TRBV20-1	NA	TRBJ2-3	few	TGCAGTGCTAGAGATCGATCCGCGTTCCCAGCTACGCAGTATTTT	CSARDRSAFPATQYF
TRBV11-1	NA	TRBJ1-3	many	TGTGCCAGCAGCTTAGTCTCCCTCAGGGGAAGCTCTGGAAACACCATATATTTT	CASSLVSLRGSSGNTIYF
TRBV7-2	TRBD1	TRBJ1-5	many	TGTGCCAGCAGCCAAACGGGACAGAATCAGCCCCAGCATTTT	CASSQTGQNQPQHF
TRBV7-2	NA	TRBJ2-7	many	TGTGCCAGCACTTGGTACGAGGCATCCTACGAGCAGTACTTC	CASTWYEASYEQYF
TRBV7-9	TRBD1	TRBJ2-5	few	TGTGCCAGCAGCTTAGGGGGGACAGACGGGGCGGAGACCCAGTACTTC	CASSLGGTDGAETQYF
TRBV15	NA	TRBJ1-2	NA	TGTGCCACCAGCAGAGATTCAGGGGATGGCTACACCTTC	CATSRDSGDGYTF
TRBV6-2/TRBV6-3	NA	TRBJ1-5	many	TGTGCCAGCAGTTACTCGGTAGGGGGTCAGCCCCAGCATTTT	CASSYSVGGQPQHF
TRBV20-1	NA	TRBJ2-2	many	TGCAGTGCTAGAGATATAGGTAGATCGAACACCGGGGAGCTGTTTTTT	CSARDIGRSNTGELFF
TRBV11-3	TRBD1	TRBJ2-1	NA	TGTGCCAGCAGCTTACGCTCACAGGGGATCGCTCACAATGAGCAGTTCTTC	CASSLRSQGIAHNEQFF
TRBV5-1	NA	TRBJ2-4	many	TGCGCCACCCCGAGACAAATTCTAGCCAAAAACATTCAGTACTTC	CATPRQILAKNIQYF
TRBV5-5	NA	TRBJ2-5	many	TGTGCCAGCAGTATAAGCAGAGAGACCCAGTACTTC	CASSISRETQYF
TRBV28	TRBD1	TRBJ1-5	many	TGTGCCAGCAGTACCGTCCCCGGAGGGGGCAGGGCATCCCATTTT	CASSTVPGGGRASHF
TRBV5-1	TRBD1	TRBJ1-2	many	TGCGCCAGCAGCGTGGACAGGTTCGGCTACACCTTC	CASSVDRFGYTF
TRBV20-1	TRBD1	TRBJ2-5	many	TGCAGTGCTTTGGACAGGGGCCAAGAGACCCAGTACTTC	CSALDRGQETQYF
TRBV20-1	TRBD2	TRBJ2-1	NA	TGCAGTGCAGGACTAGAGGGCGATGAGCAGTTCTTC	CSAGLEGDEQFF
TRBV4-2	NA	TRBJ1-6	many	TGTGCCAGCAGCCAAGTCGCCAGCTCCTATAATTCACCCCTCCACTTT	CASSQVASSYNSPLHF
TRBV2	NA	TRBJ2-7	NA	TGTGCCAGCACAGAAGACACCTACTACGAGCAGTACTTC	CASTEDTYYEQYF
TRBV9	NA	TRBJ2-3	NA	TGTGCCAGCAGCCCCCCTGACCGAACAGATACGCAGTATTTT	CASSPPDRTDTQYF
TRBV5-1	TRBD2	TRBJ2-1	many	TGCGCCAGCAACCTCGTGGCTAGCGGCTACAATGAGCAGTTCTTC	CASNLVASGYNEQFF
TRBV7-2	NA	TRBJ1-4	many	TGTGCCAGCAGCTTCACCGGGACCGAAAAACTGTTTTTT	CASSFTGTEKLFF
TRBV5-1	NA	TRBJ2-7	many	TGCGCCCGCACCTCCCGGAACTACTACGAGCAGTACTTC	CARTSRNYYEQYF
TRBV10-3	TRBD1	TRBJ1-5	many	TGTGCCATCAGTGGTACAGGGGGCGGACAGCCCCAGCATTTT	CAISGTGGGQPQHF
TRBV9	NA	TRBJ2-5	many	TGTGCCAGCAGCCCACGACAGGTTATGTGGACCCAGTACTTC	CASSPRQVMWTQYF
TRBV2	NA	TRBJ2-3	NA	TGTGCCAGCAGTGTGCTCCTACAGAACCGCACAGATACGCAGTATTTT	CASSVLLQNRTDTQYF
TRBV7-6	NA	TRBJ2-5	few	TGTGCCAGCAGCTTATGGGTCCAAGAGACCCAGTACTTC	CASSLWVQETQYF
TRBV7-6	NA	TRBJ1-4	many	TGTGCCAGCAGCTTCGACTCGTTCGCGGGGCGGAGAGAAAAACTGTTTTTT	CASSFDSFAGRREKLFF
TRBV20-1	NA	TRBJ1-6	many	TGCAGTGCTAGAGATTACCGAGGGACTTATAATTCACCCCTCCACTTT	CSARDYRGTYNSPLHF
TRBV11-2	TRBD2	TRBJ2-3	many	TGTGCCAGCAGCTTCCGCGGGAGCGGGGTAGATACGCAGTATTTT	CASSFRGSGVDTQYF
TRBV5-1	NA	TRBJ2-7	few	TGCGCCAGCAGCGCCCGTTACGCTCAGCCTTCCTACGAGCAGTACTTC	CASSARYAQPSYEQYF
TRBV6-2/TRBV6-3	TRBD2	TRBJ2-1	few	TGTGCCAGCAGTCCGGGACTAGCGGGAGTGGTTGAGCAGTTCTTC	CASSPGLAGVVEQFF
TRBV11-3	NA	TRBJ2-1	many	TGTGCCAGCAGCTTAAAAACAGTACGCTACAATGAGCAGTTCTTC	CASSLKTVRYNEQFF
TRBV10-3	NA	TRBJ2-1	many	TGTGCCATCAGTGTGCGTGTTTCTAGGGTCACCTACAATGAGCAGTTCTTC	CAISVRVSRVTYNEQFF
TRBV7-9	NA	TRBJ2-1	few	TGTGCCAGCAGCTTAGAAGGGCCTAAGGAGTTCTTC	CASSLEGPKEFF
TRBV7-9	NA	TRBJ2-1	few	TGTGCCAGCAGCCGCCCCCCACTAGACAGGCACAATGAGCAGTTCTTC	CASSRPPLDRHNEQFF
TRBV20-1	NA	TRBJ2-1	many	TGCAGTGCTAGATCTGTGACACCAGAATTTTACAATGAGCAGTTCTTC	CSARSVTPEFYNEQFF
TRBV28	TRBD2	TRBJ2-7	many	TGTGCCAGCAGTTTGGCTAGCGGGAATTTGCAGTACTTC	CASSLASGNLQYF
TRBV4-2	NA	TRBJ1-1	many	TGTGCCAGCAGCCAGGCAGGGTCCGCGAACACTGAAGCTTTCTTT	CASSQAGSANTEAFF
TRBV20-1	NA	TRBJ1-2	few	TGCAGTGCCGGAGGGGGACAAATAGATGGCTACACCTTC	CSAGGGQIDGYTF
TRBV28	NA	TRBJ1-3	many	TGTGCCAGCAGGTGGGAATCTGGAAACACCATATATTTT	CASRWESGNTIYF